Here is one TCR beta chain with its context. This receptor's antigen is unknown. No base-level quality is on record; no much larger clone is a single base apart. The CDR3 covers 16 residues, taking in both the cysteine and the phenylalanine. The sequence is cut down to CDR3 DNA, 48 bases in frame from base 1. Trimming leaves V shorter by 0 bases and J shorter by 5 bases, with the junction holding 6 bases beyond the gene matches. CDR1 and CDR2, per the germline V gene, are MNHEY and SVGAGI. This sample is drawn from a study of shared clonotypes between healthy human individuals (dated by TCRdb to 2018 to 2020). Turning to the overall study: The cohort comprised a couple of women and three men aged 18 to 49 years. For each donor, CD4 naive and CD4 memory were each run on three plates, CD8 naive on two plates, and CD8 memory on one plate. To estimate repertoire size and how much clonotype sharing occurs between individuals, the study deeply sequenced the blood TCR repertoires of several healthy adults. Libraries were prepared and TCR repertoires were sequenced by different laboratories using diverse techniques, in order to increase sequencing depth and limit assay-specific biases. Per donor, leukapheresis produced somewhere between about 0.8 and 9 billion PBMCs. Overall study outcomes, separate from this receptor: Because the study included a small number of donors, the genetic and exposure-history diversity represented was limited. When a handful of donors were compared, the shared fraction of clonotypes was roughly 4.8% for naive CD4, 3% to 4% for naive CD8, 2% to 2.5% for memory CD4, and 0.3% to 0.5% for memory CD8. Only blood was sampled, and tissue TCR repertoires likely differ from those in blood. Even with the large sequencing depth, rarefaction of the sorted-subset datasets indicated that sequencing was incomplete. Higher generation probabilities were observed for clonotypes shared by all four sorted-subset donors than for non-shared clonotypes. Naive subsets generally had larger estimated clonotype richness than memory subsets. Pairwise subsampling indicated that sequencing depth was expected to affect the degree of clonotype sharing among donors.

TCR CDR3 regions were amplified from genomic DNA by multiplex PCR using the deep immunoSEQ assay. Extracted genomic DNA from each cell subset was distributed evenly across all wells of several immunoSEQ 96-well plates, and each plate was treated as a replicate. For sorted subsets, 200 to 250 ng genomic DNA, equal to 30,000 to 35,000 T cell genomes, was loaded into each replicate PCR. Purified libraries were quantified with a Qubit 3.0 fluorometer, sized on a Bioanalyzer 2100, and re-quantified with the KAPA Library Quantification kit. Every immunoSEQ 96-well plate was sequenced on a separate single-read 150-cycle Illumina NextSeq 550 flow cell. In the original analysis: The immunoSEQ output contained only junctional sequences without quality scores, so filtering could not match that applied to full-length reads. To assign V/J genes and CDR3, sequences were annotated using PyIR, a Python wrapper for IgBLAST v1.9, with IMGT germline references. Reads were removed for weak V/J assignments (E-value above 1e-6), missing CDR3, stop codons, out-of-frame junctions, or ambiguous translated residues. V3J clonotypes were defined by identical inferred V gene, J gene, and CDR3 amino acid sequence. To compute the percentage overlap between repertoires, the number of shared unique clonotypes was divided by the size of the smaller repertoire. RTK rarefaction, the Chao1 estimator, and Recon v2.1 estimates of unobserved clonotypes were used to assess repertoire richness. For all TCRbeta clonotypes obtained by the gDNA method from a handful of donors, generation probabilities were computed with OLGA. TCRdb holds this immuneACCESS table with in-frame rearrangements only. Some clones are missing; in checked studies, unresolved V genes explain under half, and the rest has no known cause. V and J calls and clone size come straight from that table; D and trimming were deduced from the DNA. Within this sample are hundreds of thousands of clones, with around 87% of them counted one time only. Jointly, the top ten make up 15% to 20% of the sample.

Healthy HIV-negative adults with no recently reported acute infections or vaccinations were included as donors. Every donor was a Caucasian adult living in Nashville, Tennessee, USA. The CD8 memory samples were a combination of magnetically selected CD45RO+ cells and CCR7-negative CD45RA+ effector memory (TemRA) cells. Blood was collected by leukapheresis, and PBMCs were isolated by Ficoll-Histopaque density gradient centrifugation and then cryopreserved in liquid nitrogen vapor phase. Analytical flow cytometry was used to check the purity and quantity of every magnetically sorted T cell population. Each sorted fraction had its genomic DNA isolated and then quantified by UV absorbance on a Nanodrop 2000c.

The sample taken for sequencing was memory CD8+ T cells sorted from blood. Explained via the paper, the cell subset or site label denotes: CD45RO+ cells pooled with CCR7-negative TemRA cells. This clonotype was sampled from a man aged 18 to 29 in good health. The sequence links TRBV6-5 to TRBJ2-7; 11 middle bases align to TRBD2. The DNA sequence follows: TGTGCCAGCAGTTACTCTAGCGGGGGGGCCGCCCACGAGCAGTACTTC. The resulting protein is CASSYSSGGAAHEQYF.